One sample yielded the 20 T cell receptor beta chains listed below, sequenced in a study of beta chain features in type 1 diabetes. General study points: TCRB CDR3s were moderately but significantly shorter in Type 1 diabetes patients in all four CD4+ subsets.

What these receptors recognize is not known. Sequenced material consisted of expressed TCRB transcripts (all of the isolated RNA was reverse transcribed). Sequenced by immunoSEQ multiplex PCR; TCRdb stores in-frame clones only, minus some. The data contain about 710,000 clones, around an eighth of them singletons. The sequenced sample consisted of naive CD4+ T cells from blood. These receptors all come from a man aged 18 to 29 with type 1 diabetes.

This clone was picked up a small number of times. The genes are TRBV30 and TRBJ1-4; a weak D match, TRBD1 (6 bases). This CDR3 has 15 amino acids. Trimming took off 2 bases at V and 2 bases at J, with 12 bases between the two ends. The V gene's germline CDR1 is GTSNPN and CDR2 SVGIG (reference sequence). The CDR3 DNA is TGTGCCTGGAGTAGACCAGGGGCGACTAATGAAAAACTGTTTTTT. Translating gives CAWSRPGATNEKLFF. Complete variable domain (other parts from reference TRBV30 and TRBJ1-4): SQTIHQWPATLVQPVGSPLSLECTVEGTSNPNLYWYRQAAGRGLQLLFYSVGIGQISSEVPQNLSASRPQDRQFILSSKKLLLSDSGFYLCAWSRPGATNEKLFFGSGTQLSVL.

The J gene is TRBJ2-3, the V gene TRBV30, with a possible D match to TRBD2 (5 bases). The ends were cut back, 2 bases at V and 6 bases at J, with 15 bases in the middle. CDR1 and CDR2 (germline): GTSNPN, SVGIG (reference sequence). The CDR3 sequence is 14 residues long. DNA for the CDR3: TGTGCCTGGAGTAGGTCGGGGTTTGTCGATACGCAGTATTTT. Encoded protein: CAWSRSGFVDTQYF. Complete variable domain (other parts from reference TRBV30 and TRBJ2-3): SQTIHQWPATLVQPVGSPLSLECTVEGTSNPNLYWYRQAAGRGLQLLFYSVGIGQISSEVPQNLSASRPQDRQFILSSKKLLLSDSGFYLCAWSRSGFVDTQYFGPGTRLTVL.

The J gene is TRBJ2-1, the V gene TRBV5-8; D not certain. This CDR3 contains 13 residues. The germline V gene has CDR1 SGHTS and CDR2 YDEGEE. V was shortened by 0 bases and J by 10 bases, with 11 bases between the two germline ends. CDR3 sequence: CASSLDAPREQFF. The CDR3, as DNA: TGTGCCAGCAGCTTGGACGCGCCCCGCGAGCAGTTCTTC.

This sequence joins TRBV7-2 and TRBJ2-7, with TRBD1 matching over 9 bases. The CDR3 runs 15 residues. The V and J ends lost 4 bases and 3 bases, in that order; junction bases with no gene match: 7. Germline V lookup: CDR1 SGHTA, CDR2 FQGNSA. The CDR3: CASSSGTGTYYEQYF. DNA for the CDR3: TGTGCCAGCAGCTCCGGGACAGGGACCTACTACGAGCAGTACTTC.

This clone was detected only a few times. This chain uses TRBV30 with TRBJ1-5, with D possibly TRBD1 on 5 matching bases. Germline V gives CDR1 GTSNPN, CDR2 SVGIG (reference sequence). This CDR3 comprises 14 residues. Deletions cut 2 bases from V and 6 bases from J, with 14 bases between. For the CDR3, the DNA is TGTGCCTGGAGTTTAGGGCAGGGAAGTCAGCCCCAGCATTTT. Translating gives CAWSLGQGSQPQHF.

The chain has TRBV6-5 and TRBJ2-7; D is ambiguous. Germline CDR1 is MNHEY and CDR2 is SVGAGI. Trimming stripped 3 bases from V and 3 bases from J, with 15 bases between. The length of the CDR3 is 15 residues. The CDR3 is CASSYSDVPGYEQYF. The CDR3 DNA follows: TGTGCCAGCAGTTATTCCGATGTTCCGGGCTACGAGCAGTACTTC.

The V gene is TRBV7-8, the J gene TRBJ1-2, with 10 bases lining up with TRBD1. CDR3 size: 14 residues. Germline values: CDR1 SGHVS, CDR2 FQNEAQ. J gave up 8 bases and V 1 base, and 4 bases lay outside the gene matches. For the CDR3, the DNA is TGTGCCAGCAGCTTAGAGGGGACAGGGGTCGGCTACACCTTC. Encoded protein: CASSLEGTGVGYTF.

The chain uses TRBV6-1 and TRBJ2-4; 9 nucleotides match TRBD1. The CDR3 is 15 residues long. Germline trimming cut 5 bases from V and 8 bases from J; bases unmatched to any gene: 10. Germline CDR1 is MNHNS and CDR2 is SASEGT. CDR3 residues: CASSFDRGGVDIQYF. The CDR3, as DNA: TGTGCCAGCAGTTTTGACAGGGGGGGAGTGGACATTCAGTACTTC.

The table lists this clone with a few counts. The genes are TRBV5-4 and TRBJ2-5; 10 nucleotides align to TRBD1. Trimming took 3 bases from V and 5 from J; bases not matched to a gene: 4. There are 14 residues in the CDR3. The germline V gene has CDR1 SGHNT and CDR2 YYREEE (reference sequence). The CDR3 coding sequence is TGTGCCAGCAGCTGGGGACAGGGGATCGAGACCCAGTACTTC. It yields the protein CASSWGQGIETQYF.

This clone was observed a few times. Mismatch with germline at one junction end may stem from a read error. The V gene is TRBV7-7, the J gene TRBJ1-5; a weak D match, TRBD1 (5 bases). CDR3 size: 17 residues. Germline loops: CDR1 SSHAT, CDR2 FNYEAQ (reference sequence). CDR3 amino acids: CASSLIGPGPYNQPQHF. CDR3 nucleotide sequence: TGTGCTAGCAGCTTAATTGGGCCAGGGCCCTACAATCAGCCCCAGCATTTT.

J is TRBJ2-3 and V is TRBV6-5; tentatively, D is TRBD1 (5 bases). Per germline, CDR1 MNHEY and CDR2 SVGAGI. V was shortened by 6 bases and J by 3 bases, with 16 bases between the two germline ends. The CDR3 is 15 residues long. The CDR3: CASRETETVTDTQYF. CDR3 DNA: TGTGCCAGCAGGGAGACAGAGACAGTGACAGATACGCAGTATTTT.

There are a few counts of this clone. V usage is TRBV20-1 and J usage is TRBJ2-7; weak D call: TRBD2 (5 bases). Germline V gene lookup returns CDR1 DFQATT and CDR2 SNEGSKA (reference sequence). This CDR3 region has 11 residues. Deletions cut 8 bases from V and 1 base from J, with 9 bases between. The chain's CDR3 is CSTGDSYEQYF. CDR3 nucleotides: TGCAGTACCGGGGATTCCTACGAGCAGTACTTC.

The genes are TRBV30 and TRBJ1-5; 9 bases are a match to TRBD1. In germline, CDR1 is GTSNPN, CDR2 SVGIG (reference sequence). The trim removed 2 bases at V and 6 bases at J, leaving 5 bases unmatched. CDR3 size: 14 residues. The CDR3 region has the DNA TGTGCCTGGAGTAGGGACAGGGTGAGTCAGCCCCAGCATTTT. It codes for CAWSRDRVSQPQHF. Together with reference TRBV30 and TRBJ1-5, the CDR3 gives the full variable domain: SQTIHQWPATLVQPVGSPLSLECTVEGTSNPNLYWYRQAAGRGLQLLFYSVGIGQISSEVPQNLSASRPQDRQFILSSKKLLLSDSGFYLCAWSRDRVSQPQHFGDGTRLSIL.

A few counts support this clone. The CDR3 nucleotides read TGTGCCAGCAGCTGGGACAGGGGCTACAATGAGCAGTTCTTC. Its protein is CASSWDRGYNEQFF. V usage is TRBV7-6 and J usage is TRBJ2-1; 10 positions agree with TRBD1. CDR3 length equals 14 residues. V was pared by 4 bases and J by 3 bases, with 0 bases of the junction left unmatched. Germline loops: CDR1 SGHVS, CDR2 FNYEAQ.

This clone was seen at least ten times. The rearrangement links TRBV28 to TRBJ2-6, with D tentatively TRBD1 (6 bases). The CDR3 has 16 amino acids. V lost 7 bases and J lost 5, with 18 bases in between. In germline, CDR1 is MDHEN, CDR2 SYDVKM. The CDR3 region has the DNA TGTGCCAGCACCCCGGACAGCCCTGGATGGGCCAACGTCCTGACTTTC. Its protein product is CASTPDSPGWANVLTF.

This clone was counted between two and nine times. Other nucleotide sequences in the sample specify the same CDR3. This sequence joins TRBV15 and TRBJ2-1, with D possibly matching TRBD2 (6 bases). Germline V CDR1 and CDR2: LNHNV, YYDKDF (reference sequence). The CDR3 extends over 12 amino acids. Trimming stripped 0 bases from V and 10 bases from J, with 7 bases between. The CDR3 nucleotides are TGTGCCACCAGCAGAGATGGGAGGGAGCAGTTCTTC. Translated: CATSRDGREQFF.

This clone was observed a handful of times. This chain links TRBV6-5 with TRBJ2-1; no clear D. V was pared by 6 bases and J by 6 bases, with 6 bases between. This CDR3 spans 11 amino acids. The germline gives CDR1 MNHEY, CDR2 SVGAGI. The CDR3 DNA follows: TGTGCCAGCAGCGCCCGCAATGAGCAGTTCTTC. This translates into CASSARNEQFF.

The chain is built from TRBV6-5 and TRBJ1-1; D is possibly TRBD1 (6 bases). CDR3 length: 14 amino acids. Trimming left V 7 bases short and J 5 bases short, with 17 bases between. Germline V lookup: CDR1 MNHEY, CDR2 SVGAGI. The CDR3 reads CASILRGGRTEAFF. In DNA form, the CDR3 reads TGTGCCAGCATTCTCCGAGGGGGTCGGACTGAAGCTTTCTTT.

This clone came up a few times. The chain links TRBV19 to TRBJ2-3; D gene ambiguous. The germline V gene has CDR1 LNHDA and CDR2 SQIVND (reference sequence). With 4 bases removed from V and 4 bases from J, the gap between germline ends came to 12 bases. This CDR3 has 14 amino acids. The CDR3 DNA reads TGTGCCAGTAGTAAGGTCTCTTGGGCAGATACGCAGTATTTT. Protein sequence: CASSKVSWADTQYF.

This clone has more than one count but fewer than ten. The chain links TRBV29-1 to TRBJ2-5; D assignment may be TRBD1 or TRBD2 (5 bases each). The germline V gene has CDR1 SQVTM and CDR2 ANQGSEA. The CDR3 contains 13 residues. Trimming removed 7 bases at V and 0 bases at J, with 12 bases between. CDR3: CSAGLDNQETQYF. The DNA of the CDR3 is TGCAGCGCCGGACTGGACAACCAAGAGACCCAGTACTTC.